A selection of T cell receptor beta chains follows, all from one sample in a study of spatial heterogeneity in lung cancer. TCRdb re-derived calls from the 5' RACE reads in MiXCR, one entry per CDR3 protein. The profile shows about 82,000 distinct CDR3 sequences, 10% to 15% of them singletons. This sample comprised PBMCs, obtained at surgery. These TCRs come from a male donor with early-stage non-small cell lung cancer. Both conserved end residues are part of each CDR3. D genes are given only for firm matches. The size entry is marked missing in some rows and otherwise reads once, few, many or a size class.

D	V	length	size	J	CDR3	DNA
TRBD2	TRBV5-4	14	-	TRBJ2-5	CASSWGTTLETQYF	TGTGCCAGCAGCTGGGGGACTACTTTGGAGACCCAGTACTTC
-	TRBV5-1	14	-	TRBJ2-7	CASSRMTGGNEQYF	TGCGCCAGCAGCCGCATGACGGGGGGCAACGAGCAGTACTTC
-	TRBV30	15	few	TRBJ1-1	CAWRHRALGQTEAFF	TGTGCCTGGAGACACAGGGCGTTGGGGCAAACTGAAGCTTTCTTT
-	TRBV6-5	13	-	TRBJ2-2	CASSFPYGGELFF	TGTGCCAGCAGTTTCCCTTATGGGGGGGAGCTGTTTTTT
-	TRBV5-1	17	many	TRBJ2-5	CASSLVGLLGNQETQYF	TGCGCCAGCAGCTTGGTAGGGTTGCTAGGGAACCAAGAGACCCAGTACTTC
-	TRBV30	13	-	TRBJ2-1	CAWSVGEYNEQFF	TGTGCCTGGAGTGTTGGGGAATACAATGAGCAGTTCTTC
-	TRBV12-3/TRBV12-4	13	-	TRBJ2-3	CASSSGGLDTQYF	TGTGCCAGCAGCTCCGGCGGGTTGGATACGCAGTATTTT
TRBD1	TRBV19	15	-	TRBJ1-5	CASTPMGQSNQPQHF	TGTGCCAGTACCCCAATGGGACAGAGCAATCAGCCCCAGCATTTT
TRBD2	TRBV29-1	12	many	TRBJ2-3	CSVAGGPDTQYF	TGCAGCGTGGCGGGGGGGCCGGATACGCAGTATTTT
-	TRBV5-6	14	-	TRBJ2-7	CASSLGLRNYEQYF	TGTGCCAGCAGCTTGGGACTTCGAAACTACGAGCAGTACTTC
TRBD2	TRBV2	15	-	TRBJ2-2	CASSESSGSTGELFF	TGTGCCAGCAGTGAGTCCAGCGGGAGTACCGGGGAGCTGTTTTTT
TRBD1	TRBV20-1	16	many	TRBJ1-1	CSATNPGQGREGPTTF	TGCAGTGCCACCAATCCGGGACAGGGACGCGAGGGGCCCACTACTTTT
-	TRBV29-1	14	-	TRBJ2-4	CSVGNAVDKNIQYF	TGCAGCGTTGGCAATGCGGTGGACAAAAACATTCAGTACTTC
-	TRBV29-1	13	few	TRBJ1-5	CSVGDGYNQPQHF	TGCAGCGTGGGGGACGGTTACAATCAGCCCCAGCATTTT
TRBD1	TRBV12-3/TRBV12-4	15	few	TRBJ2-7	CASNRAGQGFYEQYF	TGTGCCAGCAATCGTGCGGGACAGGGTTTTTACGAGCAGTACTTC
-	TRBV5-6	12	few	TRBJ2-1	CASSLAHVEQFF	TGTGCCAGCAGCTTGGCCCATGTTGAGCAGTTCTTC
-	TRBV2	13	-	TRBJ1-1	CASRLQVNTEAFF	TGTGCCAGCAGGTTACAGGTGAACACTGAAGCTTTCTTT
TRBD1	TRBV11-3	14	-	TRBJ2-1	CASSLRTGDNEQFF	TGTGCCAGCAGCTTACGGACAGGGGACAATGAGCAGTTCTTC
TRBD2	TRBV20-1	14	-	TRBJ2-1	CSAKDGGSYNEQFF	TGCAGTGCTAAGGACGGGGGGTCCTACAATGAGCAGTTCTTC
TRBD1	TRBV6-5	17	-	TRBJ2-7	CASSYTAGQGVSYEQYF	TGTGCCAGCAGTTACACCGCCGGACAGGGGGTTTCCTACGAGCAGTACTTC
-	TRBV24-1	12	-	TRBJ1-2	CATSDRGYGYTF	TGTGCCACCAGTGACCGTGGATATGGCTACACCTTC
TRBD1	TRBV5-1	15	-	TRBJ1-6	CASSLGTGDNLPLNF	TGCGCCAGCAGCTTGGGGACAGGGGATAATTTACCCCTCAACTTT
TRBD2	TRBV7-9	13	-	TRBJ2-7	CASSSSSGHEQYF	TGTGCCAGCAGCTCCTCTAGCGGGCACGAGCAGTACTTC
-	TRBV3-1	16	medium-sized	TRBJ2-7	CASSHPFTQGQYEQYF	TGTGCCAGCAGCCATCCGTTCACGCAGGGCCAATACGAGCAGTACTTC
TRBD2	TRBV12-3/TRBV12-4	13	-	TRBJ2-7	CASSSGTSSEQNF	TGTGCCAGCAGTTCCGGGACTAGCAGCGAGCAGAACTTC
-	TRBV6-5	15	-	TRBJ2-2	CASSYSRVNTGELFF	TGTGCCAGCAGTTATTCCAGGGTGAACACCGGGGAGCTGTTTTTT
-	TRBV5-1	14	-	TRBJ2-1	CASSLAGANNEQFF	TGCGCCAGCAGCTTGGCAGGGGCTAACAATGAGCAGTTCTTC
TRBD1	TRBV5-1	17	-	TRBJ2-7	CASSLNPGQGPLGEQYF	TGCGCCAGCAGCTTGAACCCGGGACAGGGGCCGCTCGGGGAGCAGTACTTC
TRBD2	TRBV20-1	15	few	TRBJ2-2	CSALDAGGTTGELFF	TGCAGTGCCCTCGATGCGGGAGGGACCACCGGGGAGCTGTTTTTT
TRBD2	TRBV20-1	15	few	TRBJ2-5	CSARGAAGVGETQYF	TGCAGTGCTAGAGGGGCAGCGGGAGTGGGAGAGACCCAGTACTTC
TRBD1	TRBV9	14	few	TRBJ2-1	CASSLGQGGGEQFF	TGTGCCAGCAGTTTGGGACAGGGGGGCGGTGAGCAGTTCTTC
TRBD1	TRBV29-1	12	-	TRBJ2-5	CSVGTGQETQYF	TGCAGCGTGGGGACAGGACAAGAGACCCAGTACTTC
-	TRBV10-3	14	-	TRBJ1-1	CAISVGGLNTEAFF	TGTGCCATCAGTGTAGGGGGGCTGAACACTGAAGCTTTCTTT
-	TRBV27	14	-	TRBJ1-1	CASSLFGQAVEAFF	TGTGCCAGCAGTTTATTTGGGCAGGCGGTAGAAGCTTTCTTT
-	TRBV29-1	13	few	TRBJ1-6	CSVSEPPGSPLHF	TGCAGCGTTTCCGAACCTCCTGGCTCACCCCTCCACTTT
TRBD1	TRBV5-1	14	-	TRBJ1-1	CASSEGQPNTEAFF	TGCGCCAGCAGCGAGGGACAGCCGAACACTGAAGCTTTCTTT
TRBD2	TRBV24-1	16	-	TRBJ2-7	CATSESRGSSSYEQYF	TGTGCCACCAGTGAGAGTCGCGGGAGTAGCTCCTACGAGCAGTACTTC
TRBD2	TRBV29-1	14	many	TRBJ2-5	CSVESGGDQETQYF	TGCAGCGTTGAAAGCGGGGGGGACCAAGAGACCCAGTACTTC
-	TRBV2	14	medium-sized	TRBJ1-5	CASTTVGLNQPQHF	TGTGCCAGCACGACAGTCGGTTTAAATCAGCCCCAGCATTTT
-	TRBV29-1	13	few	TRBJ1-4	CSAGEGAGEKLFF	TGCAGCGCCGGAGAGGGCGCTGGTGAAAAACTGTTTTTT
-	TRBV3-1	14	few	TRBJ1-1	CASRPTDINTEAFF	TGTGCCAGCAGACCTACAGACATCAACACTGAAGCTTTCTTT
TRBD2	TRBV12-3/TRBV12-4	16	many	TRBJ2-4	CASSPRLAGAGNIQYF	TGTGCCAGCAGTCCCCGACTAGCGGGGGCTGGAAACATTCAGTACTTC
TRBD1	TRBV7-9	15	-	TRBJ2-3	CASSLDRITTDTQYF	TGTGCCAGCAGCCTGGACAGGATCACCACAGATACGCAGTATTTT
-	TRBV9	13	few	TRBJ2-1	CASNTNQLNEQFF	TGTGCCAGCAACACGAATCAGCTCAATGAGCAGTTCTTC
TRBD1	TRBV7-9	14	few	TRBJ2-7	CASSIDRGIGEQYF	TGTGCCAGCAGTATCGACAGGGGTATCGGCGAGCAGTACTTC
TRBD2	TRBV20-1	13	-	TRBJ2-7	CSAREAGSYEQYF	TGCAGTGCTAGAGAAGCGGGGTCCTACGAGCAGTACTTC